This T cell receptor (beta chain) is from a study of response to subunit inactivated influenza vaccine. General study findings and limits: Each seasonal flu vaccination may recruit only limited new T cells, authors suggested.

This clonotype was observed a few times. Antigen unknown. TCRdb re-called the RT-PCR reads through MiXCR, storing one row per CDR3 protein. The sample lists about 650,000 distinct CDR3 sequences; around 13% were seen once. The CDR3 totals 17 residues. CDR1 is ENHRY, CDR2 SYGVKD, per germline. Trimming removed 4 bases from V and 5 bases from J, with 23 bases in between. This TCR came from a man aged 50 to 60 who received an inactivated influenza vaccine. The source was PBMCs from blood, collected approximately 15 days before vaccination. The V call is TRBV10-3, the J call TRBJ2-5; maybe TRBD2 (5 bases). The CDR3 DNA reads TGTGCCATCAGTGCGATTGAGTTAGGGATCCCGGGGGAGACCCAGTACTTC. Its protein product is CAISAIELGIPGETQYF.